This T cell receptor (beta chain) is from a study of blood T cells in healthy people across ages. Study findings and constraints: Naive T cell percentage by flow cytometry tracked strongly with beta diversity. Unknown CMV status may confound age-related changes in expanded clones. Unsorted PBMCs blocked a conclusive comparison of naive and antigen-experienced cells.

As regards this clonotype: Its antigen remains unidentified.

The authors ran a second PCR of roughly 6 to 11 cycles using a sample-barcoded 5' primer and a J-beta primer mix. Every cDNA was tagged by a template-switch adaptor with 12 random nucleotides. TCRdb reprocessed the 5' RACE reads with MiXCR, giving one entry per CDR3 protein. The table includes around 650,000 distinct CDR3 sequences, around two fifths detected once. Germline V CDR1 and CDR2: MNHEY, SVGAGI. CDR3 length: 17 amino acids. The germline V and J ends were trimmed by 0 bases and 1 base, with 12 bases remaining between them. Sequenced: blood. The chain couples TRBV6-5 to TRBJ2-2; D perhaps matches TRBD1 (6 bases). This sequence originates from a man older than 75 in good health. CDR3 amino acids: CASSYSKGHLNTGELFF. The CDR3 DNA is TGTGCCAGCAGTTACTCGAAGGGACACTTGAACACCGGGGAGCTGTTTTTT.